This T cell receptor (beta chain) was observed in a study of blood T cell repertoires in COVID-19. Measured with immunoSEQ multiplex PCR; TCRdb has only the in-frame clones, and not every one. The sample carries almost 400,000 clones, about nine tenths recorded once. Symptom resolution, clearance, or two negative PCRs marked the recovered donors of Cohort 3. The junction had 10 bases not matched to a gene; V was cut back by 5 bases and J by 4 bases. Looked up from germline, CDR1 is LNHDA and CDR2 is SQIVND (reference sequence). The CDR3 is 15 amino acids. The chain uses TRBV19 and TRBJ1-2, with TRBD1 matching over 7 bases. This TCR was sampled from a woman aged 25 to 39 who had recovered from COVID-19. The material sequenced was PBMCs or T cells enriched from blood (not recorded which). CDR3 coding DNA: TGTGCCAGTAGTCCCTCTTTCGGGACAGTCTATGGCTACACCTTC. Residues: CASSPSFGTVYGYTF.